These 21 T cell receptor beta chains were all obtained from the same sample, sequenced in a study of cytotoxic CD8 clonotypes in ibrutinib-treated CLL. Libraries were prepared by immunoSEQ multiplex PCR; TCRdb keeps only in-frame clonotypes and omits some of them. The sample records 270,000 or so clones, roughly 76% being singletons. The sequencing used PBMCs, collected at disease progression, from a patient treated with ibrutinib. The receptor set was obtained from a human donor with chronic lymphocytic leukemia.

The chain uses TRBV6-6 and TRBJ1-2; tentatively, D is TRBD1 (6 bases). Germline lookup yields CDR1 MNHNY and CDR2 SVGAGI (reference sequence). Between the trimmed V and J ends, which lost 2 bases and 8 bases, there was a span of 12 bases. CDR3 length: 13 residues. CDR3 sequence reads: CASSYPDRRGYTF. The CDR3, as DNA: TGTGCCAGCAGTTACCCAGACAGGCGAGGCTACACCTTC.

The genes are TRBV7-9 and TRBJ2-2; D remains unclear. Between the trimmed V and J ends, which lost 1 base and 0 bases, there was a span of 9 bases. The CDR3 length is 16 residues. Germline values: CDR1 SEHNR, CDR2 FQNEAQ (reference sequence). The CDR3 nucleotides are TGTGCCAGCAGCTTAGTCACTCATACGAACACCGGGGAGCTGTTTTTT. Protein sequence: CASSLVTHTNTGELFF.

This clone came up a few times. The chain employs TRBV5-1 and TRBJ1-6, with 7 bases lining up with TRBD1. The germline V gene encodes CDR1 SGHRS and CDR2 YFSETQ. The V and J ends lost 5 bases and 7 bases, in that order; junction bases with no gene match: 3. The CDR3 contains 13 residues. CDR3 amino acids: CASRGGLNSPLHF. The CDR3 coding sequence is TGCGCCAGCAGAGGGGGCCTAAATTCACCCCTCCACTTT.

This chain uses TRBV29-1 with TRBJ2-3; 13 bases align to TRBD2. Trimming cost V 4 bases and J 4 bases; bases outside gene matches: 5. CDR3 length: 15 residues. The germline V gene encodes CDR1 SQVTM and CDR2 ANQGSEA. CDR3 bases: TGCAGCGTTGTGACTAGCGGGAGGAGCGCAGATACGCAGTATTTT. Its protein is CSVVTSGRSADTQYF.

The chain joins TRBV2 to TRBJ1-1, with a possible D match to TRBD1 (5 bases). V was shortened by 2 bases and J by 3 bases, with 7 bases between the two germline ends. The germline gives CDR1 SNHLY, CDR2 FYNNEI. CDR3 length: 13 residues. DNA for the CDR3: TGTGCCAGCAGTGAAATAGGGGACACTGAAGCTTTCTTT. Translating it yields CASSEIGDTEAFF.

The chain employs TRBV19 and TRBJ2-1; possible D gene TRBD2, 6 bases. The CDR3 totals 13 residues. Germline V gives CDR1 LNHDA, CDR2 SQIVND (reference sequence). Trimming cost V 5 bases and J 7 bases, with 12 bases left between them. Written as DNA, the CDR3 is TGTGCCAGTAGTGGCCGGACTAAGAATGAGCAGTTCTTC. Protein sequence: CASSGRTKNEQFF. The complete variable domain, with remaining parts taken from reference TRBV19 and TRBJ2-1, reads DGGITQSPKYLFRKEGQNVTLSCEQNLNHDAMYWYRQDPGQGLRLIYYSQIVNDFQKGDIAEGYSVSREKKESFPLTVTSAQKNPTAFYLCASSGRTKNEQFFGPGTRLTVL.

CDR3 in DNA: TGTGCCAGCAGCGTGGCTAGCGGGGGTTACAATGAGCAGTTCTTC. It codes for CASSVASGGYNEQFF. J is TRBJ2-1 and V is TRBV9, with 10 bases matching TRBD2. The trim removed 2 bases at V and 4 bases at J, leaving 3 bases unmatched. Germline V gene data show CDR1 as SGDLS and CDR2 as YYNGEE. The CDR3 has 15 residues.

V usage is TRBV12-5 and J usage is TRBJ2-7; 8 nucleotides agree with TRBD1. V shed 5 bases and J 8 bases; nucleotides not matched to a gene: 14. The CDR3 has 15 residues. From germline, CDR1 is LGHNT and CDR2 FRNRAP. CDR3: CASGVSGYRGDKQYF. The CDR3 coding sequence is TGTGCTAGTGGTGTCTCGGGCTACAGGGGGGATAAGCAGTACTTC.

This clone appeared a few times. This chain joins TRBV2 and TRBJ2-7; D is undetermined. The CDR3 is made up of 11 amino acids. Germline CDR1 is SNHLY and CDR2 is FYNNEI. With 5 bases removed from V and 6 bases from J, the gap between germline ends came to 8 bases. The CDR3 protein is CASSLTFEQYF. In DNA form, the CDR3 reads TGTGCCAGCAGTCTGACTTTCGAGCAGTACTTC.

In this sample, this clone turned up a few times. CDR3 in amino acids: CASSPWALNTEAFF. DNA for the CDR3: TGTGCCAGCTCACCTTGGGCGCTGAACACTGAAGCTTTCTTT. The chain couples TRBV18 to TRBJ1-1; D is uncertain. This CDR3 is 14 amino acids long. The V end lost 3 bases, the J end lost 0 bases, and 8 bases lay between the germline ends. Germline V lookup: CDR1 KGHSH, CDR2 LQKENI.

This clone was detected once. This rearrangement joins TRBV5-4 to TRBJ1-2, with a weak D call TRBD1 (6 bases). With 0 bases removed from V and 8 bases from J, the gap between germline ends came to 14 bases. The CDR3 extends over 14 amino acids. The germline CDR1 and CDR2 sequences are SGHNT and YYREEE (reference sequence). CDR3 DNA sequence: TGTGCCAGCAGCTTGGACAGGGTTACCCGAGGCTACACCTTC. Encoded protein: CASSLDRVTRGYTF.

The V and J genes are TRBV11-3 and TRBJ1-2; D gene uncertain. Trimming cost V 0 bases and J 6 bases, with 11 bases left between them. The CDR3 sequence is 14 residues long. The germline V gene encodes CDR1 SGHNT and CDR2 YENEEA. Here the CDR3 reads CASSLEGGINGYTF. The CDR3, as DNA: TGTGCCAGCAGCTTAGAGGGAGGTATTAATGGCTACACCTTC.

This clone showed up just once. The chain has TRBV5-8 and TRBJ1-3; D perhaps matches TRBD1 (5 bases). The germline CDR1 and CDR2 sequences are SGHTS and YDEGEE. This CDR3 comprises 14 residues. Trimming pared 3 bases from V and 0 bases from J, leaving 7 bases between. The CDR3 region has the DNA TGTGCCAGCAGCTGGGGGGGCTCTGGAAACACCATATATTTT. Translating it yields CASSWGGSGNTIYF.

The chain has TRBV7-3 and TRBJ1-2; D not certain. Germline lookup yields CDR1 SGHTA and CDR2 FQGTGA. The V gene lost 5 bases and the J gene lost 3 bases, with 10 bases spanning the gap. CDR3 size: 13 residues. CDR3 loop: CASSPRRDYGYTF. The CDR3 DNA reads as TGTGCCAGCAGCCCCCGCCGAGACTATGGCTACACCTTC.

The chain is built from TRBV4-3 and TRBJ1-1, with D hard to call. The CDR3 has 14 residues. Germline lookup yields CDR1 LGHNA and CDR2 YSLEER. The ends were cut back, 3 bases at V and 7 bases at J, with 15 bases in the middle. The CDR3 sequence is CASSHNSRTGEAFF. The DNA of the CDR3 is TGCGCCAGCAGCCACAACTCTAGAACGGGTGAAGCTTTCTTT.

V is TRBV10-3 and J is TRBJ1-6, with D tentatively TRBD1 (6 bases). Germline values: CDR1 ENHRY, CDR2 SYGVKD. This CDR3 comprises 15 residues. V was cut by 10 bases and J by 9 bases, with 22 bases left in between. CDR3 sequence reads: CATRGMTGDGSPLHF. The DNA for the CDR3 is TGTGCCACCAGGGGAATGACAGGAGACGGTTCACCCCTCCACTTT.

This clone showed up just a few times. The chain is built from TRBV27 and TRBJ2-7; no firm D call. The length of the CDR3 is 13 residues. Trimming removed 4 bases at V and 1 base at J, with 8 bases between. The germline V gene encodes CDR1 MNHEY and CDR2 SMNVEV (reference sequence). Here the CDR3 DNA reads TGTGCCAGCAGTTCGGGCGTATCCTACGAGCAGTACTTC. Its protein is CASSSGVSYEQYF.

The V call is TRBV25-1, the J call TRBJ1-3, with 9 bases that match TRBD1. CDR1 and CDR2 from the germline V gene are MGHDK and SYGVNS. The length of the CDR3 is 16 residues. V lost 1 base and J lost 4; bases outside the gene matches: 5. The CDR3 is CASSESRTGGGNTIYF. The CDR3 region has the DNA TGTGCCAGCAGTGAATCCCGTACAGGGGGCGGAAACACCATATATTTT. The variable domain in full, completed from reference TRBV25-1 and TRBJ1-3, reads EADIYQTPRYLVIGTGKKITLECSQTMGHDKMYWYQQDPGMELHLIHYSYGVNSTEKGDLSSESTVSRIRTEHFPLTLESARPSHTSQYLCASSESRTGGGNTIYFGEGSWLTVV.

In regard to this clone: The junction departs from the called germline gene at one end, perhaps through a read error. The chain has TRBV27 and TRBJ2-3; TRBD2 is a possible D gene (5 bases). The V gene's germline CDR1 is MNHEY and CDR2 SMNVEV (reference sequence). CDR3 length: 16 amino acids. The CDR3 region has the DNA TGTGCCAGCAGTTTACGAGCCCGACTAAGCACACATACGCAGTATTTT. Translated: CASSLRARLSTHTQYF.

The V call is TRBV2, the J call TRBJ2-5; TRBD1 agrees at 9 bases. This CDR3 spans 16 amino acids. The junction had 10 bases not matched to a gene; V was cut back by 3 bases and J by 5 bases. The germline V gene has CDR1 SNHLY and CDR2 FYNNEI. The CDR3 protein is CASSESWTGVGETQYF. The CDR3 nucleotides read TGTGCCAGCAGTGAGTCCTGGACAGGGGTCGGCGAGACCCAGTACTTC.

The sample holds a few counts of this clone. The J gene is TRBJ2-3, the V gene TRBV19, with 11 bases identical to TRBD2. This CDR3 has 19 amino acids. In germline, CDR1 is LNHDA, CDR2 SQIVND (reference sequence). V lost 7 bases and J lost 4; bases outside the gene matches: 19. The CDR3 loop is CASTPSGLAGGLPPDTQYF. The CDR3 DNA is TGTGCCAGTACCCCCTCCGGGCTAGCGGGGGGCCTACCCCCAGATACGCAGTATTTT.